Sequencing of this T cell receptor beta chain was carried out in a study of identical twins. TCRdb redid the calling of the 5' RACE reads with MiXCR, one entry per CDR3 protein. The sample records around 290,000 distinct CDR3 sequences, nearly 9.5% being singletons. Study-wide results and caveats: The abundant beta clonotypes from cord blood had fewer insertions, and memory repertoires had none of this.

About this clonotype: Its antigen is unknown.

This sample also belongs to another study, concerning yellow fever vaccine responses in identical twins.

The clonotype originates from a young woman in good health. Sequencing was done on a sample of CD8+ T cells sorted from blood.

For the CDR3, the DNA is TGTGCCAGCAGTTACTCGGGAGTAGCGGGGAACAATGAGCAGTTCTTC. Encoded protein: CASSYSGVAGNNEQFF. The rearrangement joins TRBV6-5 to TRBJ2-1; 8 nucleotides agree with TRBD2. Germline-derived CDR1 and CDR2 are MNHEY and SVGAGI. V was pared by 0 bases and J by 5 bases, with 6 bases of the junction left unmatched. This CDR3 region has 16 residues.